Sequencing of this T cell receptor beta chain was carried out in a study of CD8+ T cells in alopecia areata (dated by TCRdb to the late 2010s). Regarding the study in general: Treated patients were enrolled in an open-label pilot trial of oral tofacitinib, 5 to 10 mg twice daily, for moderate-to-severe alopecia areata. Tofacitinib was administered for 6 to 18 months, and 6 months of follow-up off drug were then conducted to assess delayed response and recurrence. For the treated patients, the SALT score, which quantifies what percentage of scalp surface area is affected, served as the measure of disease severity. In both human patients and the C3H/HeJ mouse model, the study applied high-throughput TCRbeta sequencing to look at T cell clonal expansion in alopecia areata. Scalp tissue and sorted CD4+ and CD8+ peripheral blood T cells from patchy and totalis/universalis alopecia areata patients and from healthy controls were covered by human TCRbeta sequencing. Patients on tofacitinib were biopsied at baseline and after 4 and 24 weeks of treatment, and several of the patients also had a later scalp biopsy. Scalp clonality was compared among normal scalp (n=4), patchy alopecia areata scalp (n=8), and alopecia totalis/universalis scalp (n=8). RNA was extracted with the PAXgene miRNA kit for fixed scalp, the miRNeasy kit for PBMCs, and the RNeasy kit for mouse skin. Amplification of TCRbeta CDR3 regions was done by immunoSEQ multiplex PCR using 35 Vbeta forward primers and 13 Jbeta reverse primers. The study at large found these results: With tofacitinib, both scalp clonality and the number of expanded CD8+ clones among the top 100 scalp clones went down significantly. Because the treated cohort was small and had only one nonresponder, larger studies are needed to examine links between baseline CD8+ expansion and response. Lesional scalp, especially in alopecia totalis/universalis, showed higher clonality and more expanded CD8+ clones than normal scalp, suggesting antigenic drive. Many expanded lesional clones were found to persist in scalp and blood during tofacitinib treatment, and relapse after treatment cessation may be partly explained by this persistence. Scalp TCR repertoire analysis is complicated because resident alphabeta T cells in normal human skin are also sequenced, whereas mouse skin is dominated by gammadelta T cells. TCR sequences shared between patients were less clear than in mice, possibly partly because of HLA diversity in the patient population.

Many counts were recorded for this clone. It has no known antigen specificity. No base quality information exists; no much larger clone differs at one position. Libraries were made using the immunoSEQ multiplex PCR assay. For TCR sequencing, RNA was extracted from every sample and reverse transcribed into cDNA to serve as template. SuperScript III was used for first-strand cDNA synthesis, primed with a 2:1 mix of oligo-dT and random hexamers. A synthetic immune receptor repertoire was used to gauge amplification bias, and whatever bias remained was removed computationally. The published analysis was carried out like this. Raw reads were preprocessed to remove errors, and CDR3 was defined according to IMGT conventions as the region from the conserved cysteine to phenylalanine. Clonality was computed by normalizing Shannon entropy by log2 of the number of productive unique TCRs and subtracting the result from 1. CD4 or CD8 identity of scalp clones was inferred by cross-referencing scalp TCRbeta sequences with sorted blood CD4 and CD8 repertoires. TCRdb mirrors the immuneACCESS table, restricted to in-frame sequences. Some clones are absent from its copies; in checked studies, under half trace to an unresolved V gene, and the reason for the others is unknown. V, J and clone size derive from that table, while D and trimming were established from the DNA sequence. The sample profile shows about 220,000 clones; roughly 56% of them were found once. The top ten constitute about 1.4% of the sample.

Explained via the paper, the time point label denotes: more than three weeks on oral tofacitinib. In the paper's terms, the treatment or condition label means: oral pan-JAK inhibitor, 5-10 mg twice daily. From alopecia areata patients, peripheral blood was collected along with lesional scalp punch biopsies. PBMCs were separated by density centrifugation and stained for CD3, CD4 and CD8, after which CD4+ and CD8+ T cells were sorted on a FACSAria. The CDR3 numbers 13 residues from cysteine through phenylalanine. The kept DNA is CDR3 alone, 39 bases in frame from the first base. The germline V gene (reference sequence) sets CDR1 to LNHDA and CDR2 to SQIVND. Deletion took 6 bases off V and 2 bases off J, with a span of 10 bases between the germline ends.

The receptor's source is a human donor with alopecia areata. In this chain, TRBV19 is recombined with TRBJ1-2; no D gene is confidently identified. The sample was CD4+ T cells sorted from blood, taken at week 4, from a patient treated with tofacitinib. CDR3 reads: CASRSAGNYGYTF. The sequenced DNA: TGTGCCAGTAGATCGGCGGGGAACTATGGCTACACCTTC.